The 23 T cell receptor beta chains given below trace back to one sample, sequenced in a study of lymphopenia after photon versus proton radiotherapy. The assay was immunoSEQ multiplex PCR, and TCRdb's table has in-frame clones only and misses some. The profile shows some 70,000 clones, about nine tenths of them singletons. The sequencing used peripheral blood, collected from a patient treated with proton-based radiotherapy. The receptors were sampled from a man older than 75 with esophageal cancer.

The chain uses TRBV6-1 and TRBJ2-7; 11 bases map to TRBD1. This CDR3 is built from 17 residues. Germline loops: CDR1 MNHNS, CDR2 SASEGT. V trimming: 2 bases; J trimming: 3 bases; junction bases outside the gene matches: 9. The CDR3 is CASSELRDRGSRYEQYF. CDR3 bases: TGTGCCAGCAGTGAATTACGGGACAGGGGGTCACGCTACGAGCAGTACTTC.

This chain links TRBV11-2 with TRBJ2-6; a possible D gene is TRBD2 (5 bases). V lost 5 bases and J lost 8, with 13 bases in between. CDR1 SGHAT and CDR2 FQNNGV come from the germline V gene. The CDR3 has 14 amino acids. This CDR3 is CASSRALAPNVLTF. CDR3 nucleotide sequence: TGTGCCAGCAGCCGCGCGCTAGCCCCCAACGTCCTGACTTTC.

The CDR3 sequence is CASNPRGSSGISETQYF. Here the CDR3 DNA reads TGTGCCAGTAACCCCAGGGGCAGTAGCGGGATCTCGGAGACCCAGTACTTC. The chain couples TRBV19 to TRBJ2-5; 8 bases fit TRBD2. CDR1 LNHDA and CDR2 SQIVND come from the germline V gene (reference sequence). Trimming removed 7 bases from V and 5 bases from J; junction bases left unmatched: 18. CDR3 length: 17 residues.

The chain couples TRBV11-2 to TRBJ2-2; a weak D match, TRBD2 (5 bases). Germline V CDR1 and CDR2: SGHAT, FQNNGV. The CDR3 is 16 amino acids. Trimming removed 6 bases from V and 2 bases from J, with 16 bases in between. The DNA of the CDR3 is TGTGCCAGCAGTGACAATCGAGGACTTAACACCGGGGAGCTGTTTTTT. It codes for CASSDNRGLNTGELFF.

The V gene is TRBV7-9, the J gene TRBJ1-1, with TRBD1 identical over 8 bases. V lost 7 bases, J lost 0 bases, and 10 bases stayed unmatched. The germline V gene has CDR1 SEHNR and CDR2 FQNEAQ (reference sequence). This CDR3 is built from 16 residues. CDR3 region: CASTPGRGPVNTEAFF. The CDR3, as DNA: TGTGCCAGCACCCCGGGCAGGGGGCCGGTGAACACTGAAGCTTTCTTT.

This sequence joins TRBV7-2 and TRBJ2-3; 7 bases map to TRBD2. V gave up 3 bases and J gave up 0 bases; unmatched junction bases: 6. CDR1 is SGHTA, CDR2 FQGNSA, per germline. The CDR3 has 16 residues. Written as DNA, the CDR3 is TGTGCCAGCAGCTTGTTCGGGGGGAGTAGCACAGATACGCAGTATTTT. Protein: CASSLFGGSSTDTQYF.

This rearrangement joins TRBV5-4 to TRBJ1-2; 12 bases align to TRBD1. Trimming cost V 0 bases and J 7 bases; bases outside gene matches: 4. The CDR3 has 15 residues. CDR1 and CDR2 (germline): SGHNT, YYREEE (reference sequence). CDR3 sequence (DNA): TGTGCCAGCAGCTTGGTGGGGACAGGGGGCATTGGCTACACCTTC. It encodes CASSLVGTGGIGYTF.

J is TRBJ2-7 and V is TRBV25-1; D not resolved. Germline V lookup: CDR1 MGHDK, CDR2 SYGVNS. The V end lost 2 bases, the J end lost 2 bases, and 10 bases lay between the germline ends. This CDR3 is built from 14 residues. The CDR3 DNA reads TGTGCCAGCAGTGAAAGAGTAGTGCCCTACGAGCAGTACTTC. Translation gives CASSERVVPYEQYF.

This clone was seen just once. The chain uses TRBV27 and TRBJ2-6; no clear D. The CDR3 loop spans 15 amino acids. The germline CDR1 and CDR2 sequences are MNHEY and SMNVEV (reference sequence). V lost 4 bases and J 0 bases, leaving 7 bases between the germline ends. For the CDR3, the DNA is TGTGCCAGCAGTTCGCATCGCTCTGGGGCCAACGTCCTGACTTTC. This encodes CASSSHRSGANVLTF.

V and J are TRBV11-2 and TRBJ2-1; D might be TRBD1 (6 bases). CDR1 is SGHAT, CDR2 FQNNGV, per germline. This CDR3 is 16 amino acids long. Trimming removed 1 base from V and 2 bases from J, with 12 bases in between. The chain's CDR3 is CASSLGGDTTYNEQFF. As DNA, the CDR3 is TGTGCCAGCAGCTTAGGAGGGGACACGACCTACAATGAGCAGTTCTTC.

This rearrangement joins TRBV7-2 to TRBJ2-7, with a possible D match to TRBD1 (6 bases). CDR1 and CDR2 (germline): SGHTA, FQGNSA. V was cut by 5 bases and J by 3 bases, with 8 bases left in between. The CDR3 is 12 residues long. The CDR3 DNA reads as TGTGCCAGCAGCCTGACAGGCTACGAGCAGTACTTC. Its protein product is CASSLTGYEQYF.

This clone was found once. This sequence joins TRBV5-1 and TRBJ2-4; TRBD2 matches at 12 bases. The trim removed 3 bases at V and 2 bases at J, leaving 15 bases unmatched. This CDR3 spans 20 amino acids. CDR1 and CDR2 from the germline V gene are SGHRS and YFSETQ. Here the CDR3 reads CASSYGILAGGGRTKNIQYF. For the CDR3, the DNA is TGCGCCAGCAGCTACGGAATACTAGCGGGAGGTGGTCGGACCAAAAACATTCAGTACTTC.

The chain is built from TRBV7-9 and TRBJ1-3; D might be TRBD1 (5 bases). Trimming cost V 5 bases and J 3 bases, with 14 bases left between them. Germline V lookup: CDR1 SEHNR, CDR2 FQNEAQ (reference sequence). The CDR3 has 15 residues. DNA of the CDR3: TGTGCCAGCAGCCCGCCTTTCAGGGTTGGAAACACCATATATTTT. Its translation: CASSPPFRVGNTIYF. Drawing the rest from reference TRBV7-9 and TRBJ1-3, the complete variable domain is DTGVSQNPRHKITKRGQNVTFRCDPISEHNRLYWYRQTLGQGPEFLTYFQNEAQLEKSRLLSDRFSAERPKGSFSTLEIQRTEQGDSAMYLCASSPPFRVGNTIYFGEGSWLTVV.

This rearrangement joins TRBV30 to TRBJ2-7, with 11 bases that match TRBD1. The CDR3 is 12 residues long. V was pared by 5 bases and J by 4 bases, with 1 base of the junction left unmatched. Looked up from germline, CDR1 is GTSNPN and CDR2 is SVGIG (reference sequence). Here the CDR3 DNA reads TGTGCCTGGGGGACAGGGGGATACGAGCAGTACTTC. This gives the protein CAWGTGGYEQYF.

This chain links TRBV7-8 with TRBJ2-5; D gene unclear. This CDR3 contains 12 residues. Trimming shortened V by 8 bases and J by 1 base, and 8 bases separated the two germline ends. The germline V gene encodes CDR1 SGHVS and CDR2 FQNEAQ. The CDR3 region has the DNA TGTGCCAGCTCCCGCCCCCAAGAGACCCAGTACTTC. This translates into CASSRPQETQYF.

The genes are TRBV5-4 and TRBJ2-7, with 12 bases fitting TRBD2. The CDR3 covers 16 residues. V shed 3 bases, J shed 2 bases, and the junction held 6 bases outside the gene matches. In germline, CDR1 is SGHNT, CDR2 YYREEE (reference sequence). The CDR3 loop is CASSSLAGGYTYEQYF. CDR3 in DNA: TGTGCCAGCAGCTCGCTAGCGGGAGGGTACACCTACGAGCAGTACTTC.

The rearrangement uses TRBV5-1 and TRBJ2-7, with 11 bases identical to TRBD2. The V segment lost 0 bases and the J segment 6 bases; nucleotides outside the gene matches: 5. This CDR3 comprises 15 residues. The germline V gene has CDR1 SGHRS and CDR2 YFSETQ. DNA of the CDR3: TGCGCCAGCAGCTTGGGACTAGCGGGGTTTATCGAGCAGTACTTC. Translation gives CASSLGLAGFIEQYF.

The gene calls are TRBV7-2 and TRBJ2-1; 8 nucleotides match TRBD1. The CDR3 extends over 13 amino acids. Per germline, CDR1 SGHTA and CDR2 FQGNSA. Unmatched junction bases numbered 6, after V lost 5 bases and J lost 9 bases. In DNA, the CDR3 is TGTGCCAGCAGCCCCGGCAGGGGGCGTGAGCAGTTCTTC. It yields the protein CASSPGRGREQFF.

The chain uses TRBV7-9 and TRBJ1-6; 7 nucleotides align to TRBD1. Germline CDR1 and CDR2: SEHNR and FQNEAQ (reference sequence). The CDR3 has 12 amino acids. V dropped 8 bases and J dropped 7; count of bases not matched to a gene: 2. The CDR3 nucleotides are TGTGCCAGCGGGACAGAGAATTCACCCCTCCACTTT. Its protein is CASGTENSPLHF.

V and J are TRBV4-1 and TRBJ2-7; a possible D gene is TRBD1 (5 bases). Trimming took 4 bases from V and 4 from J, leaving 14 bases between them. Germline V gene sequence: CDR1 MGHRA, CDR2 YSYEKL. CDR3 length: 14 amino acids. The CDR3 sequence: CASSRRAESYEQYF. CDR3 DNA: TGCGCCAGCAGCCGCAGGGCGGAGAGTTACGAGCAGTACTTC.

J is TRBJ2-2 and V is TRBV4-1; D tentatively reads TRBD1 or TRBD2 (5 bases each). The CDR3 runs 18 residues. V was shortened by 6 bases and J by 7 bases, with 27 bases between the two germline ends. Germline CDR1 and CDR2: MGHRA and YSYEKL. CDR3 amino acids: CASSLGRQISGKGGELFF. The CDR3 region has the DNA TGCGCCAGCAGTCTGGGAAGACAGATATCGGGAAAGGGCGGGGAGCTGTTTTTT.

Only a few counts were recorded for this clone. The chain joins TRBV19 to TRBJ2-7; D is ambiguous. The CDR3 is 14 residues long. Trimming took 7 bases from V and 4 from J, leaving 17 bases between them. Looked up from germline, CDR1 is LNHDA and CDR2 is SQIVND (reference sequence). This chain's CDR3 is CASNPGPLHYEQYF. Here the CDR3 DNA reads TGTGCCAGTAATCCTGGGCCACTACATTACGAGCAGTACTTC.

The CDR3 DNA sequence: TGTGCCAGCAGCTTATTTATCAGCACCGGGGAGCTGTTTTTT. Translated, it gives CASSLFISTGELFF. J is TRBJ2-2 and V is TRBV11-2, with D unclear. V shed 2 bases and J shed 4 bases, with 8 bases lying between them. The CDR3 length is 14 residues. Germline CDR1 and CDR2: SGHAT and FQNNGV.